This TCR beta chain came from a study of blood T cell repertoires in COVID-19. Study at large: Italy, Spain and the United States were the sources of the convalescent and acute COVID-19 samples. PBMCs, B-cell-depleted T cells, or T cells were the source of the cDNA or gDNA that made up the material.

Methods used by the authors: Quantification of nucleated cells was approximated via reference gene primer amplification. Produced via immunoSEQ multiplex PCR; TCRdb's table is partial and in-frame only. V and J calls and clone size follow that table, whereas D and trimming were derived from the DNA. This sample has 350,000 to 450,000 clones, with more than 75% found just once. This clone was observed a single time. The sequenced material came from peripheral blood. The receptor was derived from a human donor in a cohort sampled during active COVID-19.

CDR3: CASSMDTSPLHF. CDR3 DNA sequence: TGTGCCAGCAGCATGGACACATCACCCCTCCACTTT. This chain links TRBV5-4 with TRBJ1-6, with D possibly being TRBD1 (5 bases). This CDR3 has 12 residues. The V end lost 4 bases, the J end lost 10 bases, and 9 bases lay between the germline ends. Germline V CDR1 and CDR2: SGHNT, YYREEE (reference sequence).